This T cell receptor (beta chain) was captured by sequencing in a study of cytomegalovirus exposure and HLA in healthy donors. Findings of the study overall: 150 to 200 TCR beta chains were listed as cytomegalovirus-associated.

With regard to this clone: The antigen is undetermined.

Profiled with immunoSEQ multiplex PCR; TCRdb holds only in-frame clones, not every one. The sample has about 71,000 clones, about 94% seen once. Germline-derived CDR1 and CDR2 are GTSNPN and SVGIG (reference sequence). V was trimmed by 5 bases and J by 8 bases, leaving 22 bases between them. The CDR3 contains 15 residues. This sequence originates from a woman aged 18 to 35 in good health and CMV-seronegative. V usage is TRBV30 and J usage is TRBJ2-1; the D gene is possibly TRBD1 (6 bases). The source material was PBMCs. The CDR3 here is CAWDWLGGGSDEQFF. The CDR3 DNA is TGTGCCTGGGATTGGCTAGGGGGTGGCAGCGATGAGCAGTTCTTC.